Here is one T cell receptor beta chain with its context. Sequencing was performed with immunoSEQ multiplex PCR; in TCRdb, only in-frame clones are kept and a portion is missing. The sample lists 250,000 to 350,000 clones; just over 85% were seen once. With V trimmed by 0 bases and J by 7 bases, 10 bases remained unmatched. Germline V gene lookup returns CDR1 SQVTM and CDR2 ANQGSEA. The CDR3 has 16 amino acids. The data derive from a study of blood T cell repertoires in COVID-19. The V call is TRBV29-1, the J call TRBJ2-2, with 8 bases lining up with TRBD1. The sequence was collected from a woman between 18 and 29 years old who had recovered from COVID-19. The source material was PBMCs or T cells enriched from blood (not recorded which). The CDR3 DNA follows: TGCAGCGTTGAAGATCTCAGTCAGGGGGCATACGGGGAGCTGTTTTTT. Residues: CSVEDLSQGAYGELFF.